This T cell receptor (beta chain) was profiled in a study of shared clonotypes between healthy human individuals. For the study at large: Used for every donor were three CD4 naive, three CD4 memory, two CD8 naive and one CD8 memory plate.

Trimming removed 8 bases at V and 0 bases at J, with 12 bases between. This CDR3 contains 14 residues. In germline, CDR1 is MNHEY, CDR2 SMNVEV (reference sequence). Clones were sequenced by immunoSEQ multiplex PCR, and TCRdb holds only the in-frame ones, with some missing. This table has 90,000 to 120,000 clones, about 70% appearing once. The authors combined CD45RO+ cells with CCR7-negative CD45RA+ TemRA cells as CD8 memory. Overall study results and limits: Several donors held about 5% of naive CD4 clonotypes in common.

Concerning this clone itself: Its antigen remains unknown.

The chain recombines TRBV27 with TRBJ2-3; D remains unclear. The sample consisted of memory CD8+ T cells sorted from blood. Subset denoted: CD45RO+ cells pooled with CCR7-negative TemRA cells. This clonotype was sampled from a woman aged 30 to 39 in good health. CDR3 sequence (DNA): TGTGCCAGCCCCCTTCCATCTAGCACAGATACGCAGTATTTT. Its protein is CASPLPSSTDTQYF.